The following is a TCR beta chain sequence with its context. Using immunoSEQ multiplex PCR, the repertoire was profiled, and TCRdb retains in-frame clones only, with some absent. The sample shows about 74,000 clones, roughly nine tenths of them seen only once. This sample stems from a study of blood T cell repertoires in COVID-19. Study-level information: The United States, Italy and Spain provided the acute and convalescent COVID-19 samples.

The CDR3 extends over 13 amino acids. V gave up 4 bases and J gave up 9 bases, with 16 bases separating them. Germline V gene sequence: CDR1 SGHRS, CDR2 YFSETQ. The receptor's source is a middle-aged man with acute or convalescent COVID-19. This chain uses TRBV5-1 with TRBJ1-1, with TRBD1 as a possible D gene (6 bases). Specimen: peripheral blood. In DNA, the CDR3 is TGCGCCAGCAGCGCCGACAGGAGCGTGAAAGCTTTCTTT. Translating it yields CASSADRSVKAFF.